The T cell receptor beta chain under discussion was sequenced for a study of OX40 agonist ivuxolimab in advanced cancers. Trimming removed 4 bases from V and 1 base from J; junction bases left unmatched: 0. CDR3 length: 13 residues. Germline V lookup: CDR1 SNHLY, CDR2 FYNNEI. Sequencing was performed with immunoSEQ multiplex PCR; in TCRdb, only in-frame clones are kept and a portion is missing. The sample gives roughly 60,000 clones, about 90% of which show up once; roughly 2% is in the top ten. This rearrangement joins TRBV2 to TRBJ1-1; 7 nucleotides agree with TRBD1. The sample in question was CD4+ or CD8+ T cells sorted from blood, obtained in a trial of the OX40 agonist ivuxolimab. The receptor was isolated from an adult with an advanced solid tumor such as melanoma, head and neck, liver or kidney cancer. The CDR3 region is CASSGDRNTEAFF. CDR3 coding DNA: TGTGCCAGCAGTGGGGACAGGAACACTGAAGCTTTCTTT.